The 20 T cell receptor beta chains below all came from one sample that was sequenced in a study of blood T cell repertoires in COVID-19. Assay: immunoSEQ multiplex PCR; the TCRdb copy retains only in-frame clones and omits some. Here the sample spans about 97,000 clones, approximately 89% being singletons. Sequenced: peripheral blood. The receptors originated from a human donor in a cohort sampled during active COVID-19.

The chain has TRBV9 and TRBJ2-1, with D possibly matching TRBD2 (6 bases). The V and J ends lost 0 bases and 7 bases respectively, with 11 bases between them. Germline V gene lookup returns CDR1 SGDLS and CDR2 YYNGEE. The CDR3 loop spans 14 amino acids. CDR3 protein: CASSVGLGLNEQFF. The CDR3 DNA sequence: TGTGCCAGCAGCGTAGGACTAGGCCTTAATGAGCAGTTCTTC.

This chain joins TRBV5-1 and TRBJ2-7; D not resolved. The CDR3 sequence is 13 residues long. Trimming took 2 bases from V and 3 from J, leaving 9 bases between them. Germline V lookup: CDR1 SGHRS, CDR2 YFSETQ. The CDR3, as DNA: TGCGCCAGCAGCTTAGACAACAACTACGAGCAGTACTTC. This gives the protein CASSLDNNYEQYF.

This clone was seen a handful of times. The rearrangement uses TRBV3-1 (or the pseudogene TRBV3-2) and TRBJ2-5, with 12 bases aligning to TRBD2. Germline CDR1 LGHDT, CDR2 YNNKEL (reference sequence). V lost 0 bases to trimming and J lost 2 bases; unmatched junction nucleotides: 7. This CDR3 comprises 18 residues. The CDR3, as DNA: TGTGCCAGCAGCCAAGATACGGTCCTAGCGGGAGGGCAAGAGACCCAGTACTTC. It specifies CASSQDTVLAGGQETQYF.

The chain couples TRBV6-5 to TRBJ1-5, with TRBD1 matching over 7 bases. The ends lost 6 bases at V and 5 bases at J; junction bases unmatched: 4. This CDR3 comprises 13 residues. Germline loops: CDR1 MNHEY, CDR2 SVGAGI. The DNA for the CDR3 is TGTGCCAGCAGGGGACAGCCATATCAGCCCCAGCATTTT. The encoded protein is CASRGQPYQPQHF.

V gene TRBV7-3 combines with J gene TRBJ2-1; D may be TRBD2 (5 bases). The CDR3 totals 16 residues. Deletions cut 2 bases from V and 4 bases from J, with 15 bases between. Germline values: CDR1 SGHTA, CDR2 FQGTGA. The CDR3 loop is CASSLGLGDGYNEQFF. CDR3 DNA: TGTGCCAGCAGCTTAGGGCTGGGAGACGGTTACAATGAGCAGTTCTTC.

This chain uses TRBV11-3 with TRBJ1-1; D is unclear. V lost 1 base and J 5 bases, leaving 17 bases between the germline ends. The CDR3 totals 16 residues. In germline, CDR1 is SGHNT, CDR2 YENEEA. The CDR3 loop is CASSLVDPSSITEAFF. CDR3 nucleotides: TGTGCCAGCAGCTTAGTCGATCCCTCTAGTATTACTGAAGCTTTCTTT.

The genes are TRBV5-1 and TRBJ2-7; D unresolved. The V end lost 3 bases, the J end lost 4 bases, and 14 bases lay between the germline ends. The CDR3 spans 14 residues. The germline CDR1 and CDR2 sequences are SGHRS and YFSETQ. The CDR3 spells CASSSNPEKYEQYF. The CDR3 DNA is TGCGCCAGCAGCTCAAATCCCGAGAAATACGAGCAGTACTTC. Full variable domain (outside the CDR3, taken from reference TRBV5-1 and TRBJ2-7): KAGVTQTPRYLIKTRGQQVTLSCSPISGHRSVSWYQQTPGQGLQFLFEYFSETQRNKGNFPGRFSGRQFSNSRSEMNVSTLELGDSALYLCASSSNPEKYEQYFGPGTRLTVT.

The chain combines TRBV18 with TRBJ2-7; a weak D match, TRBD2 (7 bases). V lost 7 bases and J 5 bases, leaving 18 bases between the germline ends. This CDR3 has 14 residues. CDR1 is KGHSH, CDR2 LQKENI, per germline. CDR3: CASFTGGQTHEQYF. As DNA, the CDR3 is TGTGCCAGCTTCACGGGAGGACAGACCCACGAGCAGTACTTC. Full variable domain (remainder filled in from reference TRBV18 and TRBJ2-7): NAGVMQNPRHLVRRRGQEARLRCSPMKGHSHVYWYRQLPEEGLKFMVYLQKENIIDESGMPKERFSAEFPKEGPSILRIQQVVRGDSAAYFCASFTGGQTHEQYFGPGTRLTVT.

This clone was detected a few times. The J gene is TRBJ2-2, the V gene TRBV5-4; 9 bases line up with TRBD2. CDR1 and CDR2 (germline): SGHNT, YYREEE (reference sequence). CDR3 size: 15 residues. The trim removed 6 bases at V and 5 bases at J, leaving 8 bases unmatched. In DNA form, the CDR3 reads TGTGCCAGCACTACAACGGCGGGAGGGACCGGGGAGCTGTTTTTT. Amino acid sequence: CASTTTAGGTGELFF.

This chain joins TRBV6-2 or TRBV6-3 and TRBJ2-3; no reliable D call. The V gene lost 4 bases and the J gene lost 3 bases, with 8 bases spanning the gap. Germline lookup yields CDR1 MNHEY and CDR2 SVGEGT. CDR3 length equals 13 residues. As DNA, the CDR3 is TGTGCCAGCAGTTTACGGTTAACAGATACGCAGTATTTT. Encoded protein: CASSLRLTDTQYF.

V and J are TRBV28 and TRBJ1-2, with TRBD1 matching 9 bases. The trim removed 7 bases at V and 3 bases at J, leaving 9 bases unmatched. The CDR3 extends over 15 amino acids. Germline CDR1 MDHEN, CDR2 SYDVKM. The CDR3 loop is CASTPTGGADYGYTF. CDR3 bases: TGTGCCAGCACTCCTACAGGGGGCGCAGACTATGGCTACACCTTC.

This clone was counted only a few times. This rearrangement joins TRBV19 to TRBJ2-5; no firm D call. This CDR3 is 15 amino acids long. V dropped 1 base and J dropped 4 bases, with 13 bases sitting between them. In germline, CDR1 is LNHDA, CDR2 SQIVND (reference sequence). CDR3 in DNA: TGTGCCAGTAGTATAGTATTCGGGTTAGGAGAGACCCAGTACTTC. Amino acids: CASSIVFGLGETQYF. Together with reference TRBV19 and TRBJ2-5, the CDR3 gives the full variable domain: DGGITQSPKYLFRKEGQNVTLSCEQNLNHDAMYWYRQDPGQGLRLIYYSQIVNDFQKGDIAEGYSVSREKKESFPLTVTSAQKNPTAFYLCASSIVFGLGETQYFGPGTRLLVL.

The count of this clone is one. This rearrangement joins TRBV28 to TRBJ2-7, with D possibly being TRBD1 (6 bases). The CDR3 is 14 residues long. V was shortened by 2 bases and J by 0 bases, with 8 bases between the two germline ends. Germline V lookup: CDR1 MDHEN, CDR2 SYDVKM. This chain's CDR3 is CASSLLDSSYEQYF. In DNA form, the CDR3 reads TGTGCCAGCAGTTTACTGGACAGCTCCTACGAGCAGTACTTC.

This CDR3 reads CASSDSGLGVTEAFF. Written as DNA, the CDR3 is TGTGCCAGCAGTGACTCGGGGTTGGGAGTAACTGAAGCTTTCTTT. This rearrangement joins TRBV6-4 to TRBJ1-1; D unresolved. The CDR3 runs 15 residues. Germline CDR1 is MRHNA and CDR2 is SNTAGT. The V end was cut by 0 bases, the J end by 5 bases, with 13 bases between.

V is TRBV28 and J is TRBJ2-1, with unresolved D. Germline CDR1 MDHEN, CDR2 SYDVKM. CDR3 length: 15 amino acids. Trimming left V 8 bases short and J 2 bases short, with 16 bases between. This CDR3 reads CASRPGDNTYNEQFF. The CDR3, as DNA: TGTGCCAGCCGCCCTGGCGACAACACCTACAATGAGCAGTTCTTC.

The CDR3 here is CASSGGTGGSSNQPQHF. The CDR3 DNA follows: TGTGCCAGCAGTGGAGGGACAGGGGGCTCGAGCAATCAGCCCCAGCATTTT. The gene calls are TRBV6-4 and TRBJ1-5; 12 nucleotides match TRBD1. From germline, CDR1 is MRHNA and CDR2 SNTAGT. CDR3 length equals 17 residues. J gave up 1 base and V 4 bases, and 5 bases lay outside the gene matches.

The genes are TRBV4-3 and TRBJ2-7; 10 bases agree with TRBD1. The CDR3 runs 14 residues. V lost 4 bases and J lost 6; bases outside the gene matches: 6. Germline assignment: CDR1 LGHNA and CDR2 YSLEER. The CDR3 nucleotides read TGCGCCAGCAGCCCCGGGACAGGGGCCCGCGAGCAGTACTTC. It specifies CASSPGTGAREQYF.

This clone was seen just once. The CDR3 spells CASSYGQAGTAETQYF. The CDR3 bases are TGTGCCAGCAGTTACGGGCAGGCCGGGACTGCAGAGACCCAGTACTTC. This chain links TRBV6-6 with TRBJ2-5; TRBD2 might be the D (6 bases). Germline loops: CDR1 MNHNY, CDR2 SVGAGI (reference sequence). Trimming removed 2 bases from V and 4 bases from J, with 17 bases in between. CDR3 length equals 16 residues.

This chain joins TRBV29-1 and TRBJ2-2, with a possible D match to TRBD2 (5 bases). V dropped 6 bases and J dropped 1 base, with 12 bases sitting between them. This CDR3 spans 14 amino acids. The germline gives CDR1 SQVTM, CDR2 ANQGSEA. CDR3 sequence: CSVKGAGNTGELFF. The CDR3 DNA reads TGCAGCGTGAAGGGAGCTGGGAACACCGGGGAGCTGTTTTTT.

In nucleotides, the CDR3 is TGTGCCAGTAGTATTTACAGGGGAGGCGAGACCCAGTACTTC. Encoded protein: CASSIYRGGETQYF. V usage is TRBV19 and J usage is TRBJ2-5, with TRBD1 as a possible D gene (7 bases). This CDR3 has 14 residues. Trimming left V 3 bases short and J 5 bases short, with 13 bases between. From germline, CDR1 is LNHDA and CDR2 SQIVND (reference sequence).